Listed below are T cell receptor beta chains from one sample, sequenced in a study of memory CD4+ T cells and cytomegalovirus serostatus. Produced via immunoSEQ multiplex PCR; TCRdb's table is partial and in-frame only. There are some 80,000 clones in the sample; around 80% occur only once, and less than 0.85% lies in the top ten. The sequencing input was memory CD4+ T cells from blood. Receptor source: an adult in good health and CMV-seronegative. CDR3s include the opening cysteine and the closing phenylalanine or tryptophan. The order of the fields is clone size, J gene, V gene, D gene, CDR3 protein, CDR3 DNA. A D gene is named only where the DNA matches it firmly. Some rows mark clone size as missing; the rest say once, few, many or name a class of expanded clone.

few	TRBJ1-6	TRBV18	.	CASSPVADRVNSPLHF	TGTGCCAGCTCACCTGTCGCTGACAGAGTAAATTCACCCCTCCACTTT
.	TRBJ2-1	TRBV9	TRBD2	CASSVAGGAFNEQFF	TGTGCCAGCAGCGTAGCGGGGGGGGCTTTCAATGAGCAGTTCTTC
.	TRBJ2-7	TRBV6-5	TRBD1	CASSRLGQGYEQYF	TGTGCCAGCAGTCGACTCGGACAGGGCTACGAGCAGTACTTC
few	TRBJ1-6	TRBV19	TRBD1	CASKGQGNSPLHF	TGTGCCAGCAAGGGACAGGGGAATTCACCCCTCCACTTT
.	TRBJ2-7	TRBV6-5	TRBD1	CASSYGTGGHEQYF	TGTGCCAGCAGTTACGGGACAGGGGGACACGAGCAGTACTTC
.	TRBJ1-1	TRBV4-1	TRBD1	CASSQDPQGGYTEAFF	TGCGCCAGCAGCCAAGATCCACAGGGGGGTTACACTGAAGCTTTCTTT
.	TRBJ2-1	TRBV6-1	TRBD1	CASRERGQHNEQFF	TGTGCCAGCAGGGAAAGGGGACAGCACAATGAGCAGTTCTTC
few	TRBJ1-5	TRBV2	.	CASSDLGRASQPQHF	TGTGCCAGCAGTGATTTGGGTAGGGCTAGTCAGCCCCAGCATTTT
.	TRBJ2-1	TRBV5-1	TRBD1	CASSLAGQRGNEQFF	TGCGCCAGCAGCTTGGCGGGACAGAGGGGGAATGAGCAGTTCTTC
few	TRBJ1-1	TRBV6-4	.	CASSEGYGTEAFF	TGTGCCAGCAGTGAGGGGTACGGCACTGAAGCTTTCTTT
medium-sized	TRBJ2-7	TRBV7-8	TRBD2	CASSLAGGSGGFPYEQYF	TGTGCCAGCAGCTTAGCAGGCGGTAGCGGGGGGTTCCCCTACGAGCAGTACTTC
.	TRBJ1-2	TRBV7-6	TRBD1	CASSSRTGNYGYTF	TGTGCCAGCAGCTCTCGGACAGGCAACTATGGCTACACCTTC
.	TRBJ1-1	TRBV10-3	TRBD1	CAINPGQGYTEAFF	TGTGCCATCAACCCAGGACAGGGTTACACTGAAGCTTTCTTT
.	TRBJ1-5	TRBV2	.	CASSDQPGEQPQHF	TGTGCCAGCAGTGATCAGCCAGGGGAGCAGCCCCAGCATTTT
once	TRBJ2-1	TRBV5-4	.	CASSTPASSGNEQFF	TGTGCCAGCAGCACCCCGGCCTCCAGCGGGAATGAGCAGTTCTTC
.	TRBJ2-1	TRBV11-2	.	CASSLAGGVGINEQFF	TGTGCCAGCAGCTTAGCGGGCGGGGTAGGAATCAATGAGCAGTTCTTC
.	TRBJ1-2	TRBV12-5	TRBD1	CASGLVLGGLTGGTAGYTF	TGTGCTAGTGGTTTGGTACTCGGCGGGCTGACAGGGGGCACGGCTGGCTACACCTTC